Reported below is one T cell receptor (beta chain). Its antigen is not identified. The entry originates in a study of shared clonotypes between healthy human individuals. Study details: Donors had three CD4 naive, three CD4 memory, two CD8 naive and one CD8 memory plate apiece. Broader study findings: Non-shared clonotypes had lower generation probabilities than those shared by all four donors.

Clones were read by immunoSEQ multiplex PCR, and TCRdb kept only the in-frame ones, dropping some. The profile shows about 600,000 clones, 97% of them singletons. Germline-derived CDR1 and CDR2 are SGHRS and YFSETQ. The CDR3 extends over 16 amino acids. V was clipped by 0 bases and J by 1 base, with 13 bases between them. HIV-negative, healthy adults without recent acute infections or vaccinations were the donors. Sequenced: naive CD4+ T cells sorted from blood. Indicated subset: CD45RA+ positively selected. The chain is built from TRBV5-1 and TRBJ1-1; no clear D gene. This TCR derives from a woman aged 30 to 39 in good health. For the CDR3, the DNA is TGCGCCAGCAGCTTGGGCAACCGACACGCGAACACTGAAGCTTTCTTT. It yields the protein CASSLGNRHANTEAFF.